This T cell receptor (beta chain) was identified in a study of blood T cell repertoires in COVID-19. Overall study context: Sites in the United States, Italy and Spain provided acute and convalescent COVID-19 samples.

Assay: immunoSEQ multiplex PCR; the TCRdb copy retains only in-frame clones and omits some. Of 140,000 or so clones detected, approximately 78% appear once; the ten largest clones hold about 4.3%. V lost 5 bases and J 2 bases, leaving 9 bases between the germline ends. The CDR3 extends over 14 amino acids. CDR1 SEHNR and CDR2 FQNEAQ come from the germline V gene (reference sequence). This chain uses TRBV7-9 with TRBJ1-4, with D possibly being TRBD1 (5 bases). The clonotype was recovered from a woman aged 80 or older with acute or convalescent COVID-19. Sequences were obtained from peripheral blood. CDR3 nucleotide sequence: TGTGCCAGCAGCCCAGGGAGGACTAATGAAAAACTGTTTTTT. This gives the protein CASSPGRTNEKLFF. Using reference TRBV7-9 and TRBJ1-4 for the parts outside the CDR3, the full variable domain is DTGVSQNPRHKITKRGQNVTFRCDPISEHNRLYWYRQTLGQGPEFLTYFQNEAQLEKSRLLSDRFSAERPKGSFSTLEIQRTEQGDSAMYLCASSPGRTNEKLFFGSGTQLSVL.